The rows below give T cell receptor beta chains drawn from one sample of a study of shared T cell receptors in the human thymus. The protocol was immunoSEQ multiplex PCR, while the TCRdb copy is restricted to in-frame clones and leaves out a portion. The data show 500,000 to 850,000 clones, around 87% seen once. The sample also formed part of further work on human thymus T cells.

Material for sequencing was thymocytes. The receptors derive from a boy under three years old with a congenital heart defect. CDR3s include the opening cysteine and the closing phenylalanine or tryptophan. Each record gives: clone size, V gene, J gene, CDR3 protein. Size tells how often a clone was seen (once, few, many) or the class of an expanded clone, and some rows leave it out.

abundance: once; v_gene: TRBV29-1; j_gene: TRBJ2-1; CDR3aa: CSVCLFGTSEYNEQFF
abundance: NA; v_gene: TRBV10-1; j_gene: TRBJ2-3; CDR3aa: CASSESTSYTQYF
abundance: NA; v_gene: TRBV18; j_gene: TRBJ2-7; CDR3aa: CASSPNLKRSARDLSYEQYF
abundance: NA; v_gene: TRBV12-2; j_gene: TRBJ2-5; CDR3aa: CASRLTGGIETQYF
abundance: NA; v_gene: TRBV28; j_gene: TRBJ1-5; CDR3aa: CASSLLASRFLSNQPQHF
abundance: NA; v_gene: TRBV19; j_gene: TRBJ1-5; CDR3aa: CASSSPTGSHQPQHF
abundance: NA; v_gene: TRBV28; j_gene: TRBJ2-5; CDR3aa: CASNRGETQYF
abundance: NA; v_gene: TRBV25-1; j_gene: TRBJ2-3; CDR3aa: CASSEARGLAGFTDTQYF
abundance: once; v_gene: TRBV28; j_gene: TRBJ1-5; CDR3aa: CASSLDRVDQPQHF
abundance: few; v_gene: TRBV11-2; j_gene: TRBJ1-1; CDR3aa: CASNGTREVTEAFF
abundance: NA; v_gene: TRBV27; j_gene: TRBJ2-5; CDR3aa: CASSPHWTGKETQYF
abundance: NA; v_gene: TRBV19; j_gene: TRBJ1-2; CDR3aa: CASSILAGIGLNGYTF
abundance: NA; v_gene: TRBV5-4; j_gene: TRBJ2-5; CDR3aa: CASSFKTEETQYF
abundance: NA; v_gene: TRBV30; j_gene: TRBJ2-1; CDR3aa: CAWSQGTSGSYNEQFF
abundance: NA; v_gene: TRBV11-2; j_gene: TRBJ2-7; CDR3aa: CASSFLSYEQYF
abundance: NA; v_gene: TRBV27; j_gene: TRBJ2-1; CDR3aa: CASSLRAGLYNEQFF
abundance: once; v_gene: TRBV7-8; j_gene: TRBJ2-5; CDR3aa: CASSSPDQETQYF
abundance: NA; v_gene: TRBV7-9; j_gene: TRBJ2-1; CDR3aa: CASSLLRDWPYNEQFF
abundance: NA; v_gene: TRBV27; j_gene: TRBJ2-6; CDR3aa: CASSLYPWRTGDSSGANVLTF
abundance: NA; v_gene: TRBV27; j_gene: TRBJ2-2; CDR3aa: CASSRTSGTQNTGELFF
abundance: NA; v_gene: TRBV5-4; j_gene: TRBJ2-7; CDR3aa: CASNHGGTDNSYEQYF
abundance: once; v_gene: TRBV30; j_gene: TRBJ2-3; CDR3aa: CAWSTPRTSGTDTQYF
abundance: NA; v_gene: TRBV6-6; j_gene: TRBJ1-2; CDR3aa: CASSRGQGDNYGYTF
abundance: NA; v_gene: TRBV29-1; j_gene: TRBJ2-1; CDR3aa: CSVLGLAGGREQFF
abundance: NA; v_gene: TRBV2; j_gene: TRBJ1-6; CDR3aa: CASSGKGLNSPLHF
abundance: once; v_gene: TRBV5-1; j_gene: TRBJ1-1; CDR3aa: CASSLPGQGLDTEAFF
abundance: NA; v_gene: TRBV6-5; j_gene: TRBJ1-2; CDR3aa: CASTQGGQGYTF
abundance: NA; v_gene: TRBV5-4; j_gene: TRBJ1-2; CDR3aa: CASSLQGVFYGYTF
abundance: NA; v_gene: TRBV4-3; j_gene: TRBJ1-5; CDR3aa: CASSQDGHGQPQHF
abundance: NA; v_gene: TRBV11-2; j_gene: TRBJ1-1; CDR3aa: CASSPEGPHFGAFF
abundance: NA; v_gene: TRBV19; j_gene: TRBJ2-2; CDR3aa: CASSMGGLSANTGELFF
abundance: NA; v_gene: TRBV15; j_gene: TRBJ2-2; CDR3aa: CATSREGSGIPYGELFF
abundance: once; v_gene: TRBV6-5; j_gene: TRBJ2-2; CDR3aa: CASSYSFTGELFF
abundance: NA; v_gene: TRBV15; j_gene: TRBJ1-6; CDR3aa: CATSTNLGGSYNSPLHF
abundance: NA; v_gene: TRBV5-6; j_gene: TRBJ2-1; CDR3aa: CASSSPGQGYNEQFF
abundance: once; v_gene: TRBV4-3; j_gene: TRBJ2-7; CDR3aa: CASSRLAHSYEQYF
abundance: NA; v_gene: TRBV7-3; j_gene: TRBJ2-3; CDR3aa: CASSQTVAGGTDTQYF
abundance: NA; v_gene: TRBV10-1; j_gene: TRBJ1-5; CDR3aa: CASSEQGNQPQHF
abundance: NA; v_gene: TRBV25-1; j_gene: TRBJ2-7; CDR3aa: CASSETGNPYYEQYF
abundance: NA; v_gene: TRBV12-5; j_gene: TRBJ2-1; CDR3aa: CASGRIHSGPGNEQFF
abundance: NA; v_gene: TRBV19; j_gene: TRBJ2-5; CDR3aa: CASSIPGLTGQETQYF
abundance: NA; v_gene: TRBV4-3; j_gene: TRBJ1-2; CDR3aa: CASSPTRGGGYGYTF
abundance: few; v_gene: TRBV19; j_gene: TRBJ1-1; CDR3aa: CASTEGGDRVNTEAFF
abundance: NA; v_gene: TRBV12-1; j_gene: TRBJ1-1; CDR3aa: CASSFGGYNTEAFF
abundance: NA; v_gene: TRBV28; j_gene: TRBJ2-6; CDR3aa: CASGRQGSGANVLTF
abundance: NA; v_gene: TRBV7-2; j_gene: TRBJ2-7; CDR3aa: CASSLRRDPLEQYF